This T cell receptor (beta chain) was captured by sequencing in a study of cytomegalovirus exposure and HLA in healthy donors. The protocol was immunoSEQ multiplex PCR, while the TCRdb copy is restricted to in-frame clones and leaves out a portion. Of 130,000 or so clones listed, about 90% were seen once; the top ten hold less than 8%. The CDR3 extends over 16 amino acids. Germline lookup yields CDR1 SGHVS and CDR2 FQNEAQ. Trimming at V came to 3 bases and at J to 5 bases, leaving 10 bases not matched to a gene. The TCR comes from a woman aged 25 to 45 in good health and CMV-seropositive. The sample consisted of PBMCs. The chain uses TRBV7-8 and TRBJ1-2; 9 nucleotides line up with TRBD1. The DNA of the CDR3 is TGTGCCAGCAGCTTCCACACAGGGGGCAGGGGTTATGGCTACACCTTC. This encodes CASSFHTGGRGYGYTF.